This is a list of T cell receptor beta chains from one sample in a study of response to subunit inactivated influenza vaccine. One entry per CDR3 protein results from TCRdb running MiXCR on the RT-PCR reads. Of 750,000 to 850,000 distinct CDR3 sequences detected, around 18% appear once; the ten largest clones hold about 11%. The source material was PBMCs from blood, sampled about 5 days after vaccination. These receptors came from a man aged 50 to 60 who received an inactivated influenza vaccine. Each CDR3 is given with its conserved first and last residue. D genes are given only for firm matches. The size of a clone is reported for some rows only, either as once, few or many, or as a class for expanded clones.

v_gene: TRBV5-1
d_gene: TRBD2
j_gene: TRBJ2-2
abundance: many
CDR3nt: TGCGCCAGCAGGTGGACTAGCATGTCCACCGGGGAGCTGTTTTTT
CDR3aa: CASRWTSMSTGELFF

v_gene: TRBV20-1
d_gene: -
j_gene: TRBJ2-7
abundance: -
CDR3nt: TGCAGTGCTAGAGTCCTCGGGATTTTTTCCTACGAGCAGTACTTC
CDR3aa: CSARVLGIFSYEQYF

v_gene: TRBV12-3/TRBV12-4
d_gene: -
j_gene: TRBJ2-5
abundance: -
CDR3nt: TGTGCCAGCAGTTCCACCAGGGGAAGGGAGACCCAGTACTTC
CDR3aa: CASSSTRGRETQYF

v_gene: TRBV29-1
d_gene: -
j_gene: TRBJ1-1
abundance: -
CDR3nt: TGCAGCGCCTCGGGACACAGGGATAACACTGAAGCTTTCTTT
CDR3aa: CSASGHRDNTEAFF

v_gene: TRBV4-1
d_gene: TRBD1
j_gene: TRBJ2-1
abundance: few
CDR3nt: TGCGCCAGCAGCCTCACAGGGGCGTCGGAAAATGAGCAGTTCTTC
CDR3aa: CASSLTGASENEQFF

v_gene: TRBV7-9
d_gene: -
j_gene: TRBJ2-1
abundance: few
CDR3nt: TGTGCCAGCAGCTCCCGGGACATACGTTACAATGAGCAGTTCTTC
CDR3aa: CASSSRDIRYNEQFF

v_gene: TRBV7-2
d_gene: TRBD1
j_gene: TRBJ1-1
abundance: many
CDR3nt: TGTGCCAGCAGCACAGGACAGGGGATGAACACTGAAGCTTTCTTT
CDR3aa: CASSTGQGMNTEAFF

v_gene: TRBV29-1
d_gene: TRBD2
j_gene: TRBJ2-2
abundance: few
CDR3nt: TGCAGCGTTTCGGGGGGTTGGAGTGGCACCGGGGAGCTGTTTTTT
CDR3aa: CSVSGGWSGTGELFF

v_gene: TRBV4-3
d_gene: -
j_gene: TRBJ2-5
abundance: many
CDR3nt: TGCGCCAGGGGGCCACGACAAGAGACCCAGTACTTC
CDR3aa: CARGPRQETQYF

v_gene: TRBV4-2
d_gene: -
j_gene: TRBJ2-7
abundance: -
CDR3nt: TGTGCCAGCAGGGGACTCCACGAGCAGTACTTC
CDR3aa: CASRGLHEQYF

v_gene: TRBV4-2
d_gene: TRBD2
j_gene: TRBJ2-3
abundance: few
CDR3nt: TGTGCCAGCAGTAAACAAACGGGACTAGCGGGCACAGATACGCAGTATTTT
CDR3aa: CASSKQTGLAGTDTQYF

v_gene: TRBV5-1
d_gene: TRBD2
j_gene: TRBJ2-3
abundance: -
CDR3nt: TGCGCCAGCGGTCCGGGACTAGCGGGGGACCGCACAGATACGCAGTATTTT
CDR3aa: CASGPGLAGDRTDTQYF

v_gene: TRBV4-1
d_gene: -
j_gene: TRBJ2-5
abundance: -
CDR3nt: TGCGCCAGCAGCCAAGTGCCGATCAGCGAGACCCAGTACTTC
CDR3aa: CASSQVPISETQYF

v_gene: TRBV10-3
d_gene: -
j_gene: TRBJ2-7
abundance: -
CDR3nt: TGTGCCATCAGTGAGTCCTTAGGGTTAATATCAACGTACGAGCAGTACTTC
CDR3aa: CAISESLGLISTYEQYF

v_gene: TRBV7-9
d_gene: -
j_gene: TRBJ2-3
abundance: -
CDR3nt: TGTGCCAGCAGCTTAGCCTCGGGGTCTGGAGATACGCAGTATTTT
CDR3aa: CASSLASGSGDTQYF

v_gene: TRBV4-3
d_gene: -
j_gene: TRBJ1-5
abundance: few
CDR3nt: TGCGCCAGCAGCCCCGTCTTGTGGGCTCAACAGCCCCAGCATTTT
CDR3aa: CASSPVLWAQQPQHF

v_gene: TRBV27
d_gene: TRBD2
j_gene: TRBJ2-7
abundance: -
CDR3nt: TGTGCCAGCAGTGCCGGGAGGGCCGACGAGCAGTACTTC
CDR3aa: CASSAGRADEQYF

v_gene: TRBV10-3
d_gene: -
j_gene: TRBJ2-7
abundance: -
CDR3nt: TGTGCCATCTCCGGGAGCCACTACGAGCAGTACTTC
CDR3aa: CAISGSHYEQYF

v_gene: TRBV12-3/TRBV12-4
d_gene: TRBD1
j_gene: TRBJ2-2
abundance: -
CDR3nt: TGTGCCAGCTCAGGACAGGGTAGCGCCGGGGAGCTGTTTTTT
CDR3aa: CASSGQGSAGELFF

v_gene: TRBV6-2/TRBV6-3
d_gene: TRBD2
j_gene: TRBJ2-5
abundance: many
CDR3nt: TGTGCCAGCAGTCAAACTAGCGGGAGGGCCCAAGAGACCCAGTACTTC
CDR3aa: CASSQTSGRAQETQYF

v_gene: TRBV10-3
d_gene: TRBD1
j_gene: TRBJ2-7
abundance: -
CDR3nt: TGTGCCATCAGTGAGTACCGGGACAGATTCTCCTACGAGCAGTACTTC
CDR3aa: CAISEYRDRFSYEQYF

v_gene: TRBV29-1
d_gene: TRBD1
j_gene: TRBJ1-2
abundance: few
CDR3nt: TGCAGCGCCCGGACAGGGGACTATGGCTACACCTTC
CDR3aa: CSARTGDYGYTF

v_gene: TRBV12-5
d_gene: TRBD2
j_gene: TRBJ2-5
abundance: many
CDR3nt: TGTGCTAGTGGTTTGGCTATAGCGGGAGGAGAGACCCAGTACTTC
CDR3aa: CASGLAIAGGETQYF

v_gene: TRBV29-1
d_gene: -
j_gene: TRBJ1-1
abundance: many
CDR3nt: TGCAGCGTTCAGCAGGGGTCAATGAACACTGAAGCTTTCTTT
CDR3aa: CSVQQGSMNTEAFF

v_gene: TRBV4-3
d_gene: -
j_gene: TRBJ2-7
abundance: few
CDR3nt: TGCGCCAGCAGCCAAGCTTCATCGGGGTCCTACGAGCAGTACTTC
CDR3aa: CASSQASSGSYEQYF

v_gene: TRBV7-9
d_gene: TRBD2
j_gene: TRBJ2-1
abundance: few
CDR3nt: TGTGCCAGCAGCTCAAGCCGAACTAGCGGGTTATACAATGAGCAGTTCTTC
CDR3aa: CASSSSRTSGLYNEQFF

v_gene: TRBV24-1
d_gene: -
j_gene: TRBJ2-1
abundance: once
CDR3nt: TGTGCCACCAGTGATCTAGGCTACAATGAGCAGTTCTTC
CDR3aa: CATSDLGYNEQFF

v_gene: TRBV28
d_gene: -
j_gene: TRBJ2-3
abundance: -
CDR3nt: TGTGCCAGCGGGGAGGGGGAGTTTACAGATACGCAGTATTTT
CDR3aa: CASGEGEFTDTQYF

v_gene: TRBV20-1
d_gene: -
j_gene: TRBJ1-1
abundance: -
CDR3nt: TGCAGTGCTCGCCCAGGGGCCGGAAACACTGAAGCTTTCTTT
CDR3aa: CSARPGAGNTEAFF

v_gene: TRBV10-3
d_gene: TRBD1
j_gene: TRBJ2-7
abundance: few
CDR3nt: TGTGCCATCAGCCCGGGACAGGGCCTCTACGAGCAGTACTTC
CDR3aa: CAISPGQGLYEQYF

v_gene: TRBV4-3
d_gene: -
j_gene: TRBJ1-1
abundance: -
CDR3nt: TGCGCCAGCAGCCAAGATCGACTGGGGGACACTGAAGCTTTCTTT
CDR3aa: CASSQDRLGDTEAFF

v_gene: TRBV10-3
d_gene: TRBD1
j_gene: TRBJ1-5
abundance: many
CDR3nt: TGTGCCATCAGTGAACGACAGGGGGATCAGCCCCAGCATTTT
CDR3aa: CAISERQGDQPQHF

v_gene: TRBV5-6
d_gene: TRBD2
j_gene: TRBJ2-5
abundance: -
CDR3nt: TGTGCCAGCAGCTGGGGACTAGCGGGAAAACAAGAGACCCAGTACTTC
CDR3aa: CASSWGLAGKQETQYF

v_gene: TRBV11-2
d_gene: -
j_gene: TRBJ1-1
abundance: once
CDR3nt: TGTGCCAGCAGAGGGCTGATGAACACTGAAGCTTTCTTT
CDR3aa: CASRGLMNTEAFF

v_gene: TRBV20-1
d_gene: TRBD1
j_gene: TRBJ2-7
abundance: -
CDR3nt: TGCAGTGCTAGAGATCCGGCAGGGGGCTTGGAGTACTTC
CDR3aa: CSARDPAGGLEYF

v_gene: TRBV5-1
d_gene: TRBD2
j_gene: TRBJ2-7
abundance: -
CDR3nt: TGCGCCAGCAGCGTGGTGCCCTCGCAGCGGGGGATCTCCTACGAGCAGTACTTC
CDR3aa: CASSVVPSQRGISYEQYF

v_gene: TRBV7-9
d_gene: -
j_gene: TRBJ2-7
abundance: -
CDR3nt: TGTGCCAGCCAGGCGGGGAACAGGGAAAACGAGCAGTACTTC
CDR3aa: CASQAGNRENEQYF

v_gene: TRBV24-1
d_gene: -
j_gene: TRBJ2-5
abundance: few
CDR3nt: TGTGCCACCAGTGATCCCAGCAGAACAGGGATAGAGACCCAGTACTTC
CDR3aa: CATSDPSRTGIETQYF

v_gene: TRBV4-3
d_gene: -
j_gene: TRBJ1-1
abundance: -
CDR3nt: TGCGCCAGCAGCCAAGATGTGCACGTCGGGGGTAAGAACACTGAAGCTTTCTTT
CDR3aa: CASSQDVHVGGKNTEAFF